This section outlines one T cell receptor beta chain sequence together with its context. Antigen specificity is unknown. UMI-labeled 5' RACE TRB cDNA libraries were prepared from the cells. TCRdb reprocessed the 5' RACE reads and keeps a single row for each CDR3 protein, giving no DNA. The table for this sample gives 100,000 to 150,000 distinct CDR3 sequences. CDR1 is SQVTM and CDR2 is ANQGSEA in the germline V gene. CDR3 length: 12 amino acids. These data are taken from a study of CXCR3-negative and CXCR3-positive naive CD8 T cells. Study details: The study obtained around 130 million TRB reads, about 1.5 +/- 0.3 million per library.

Study-level findings and limits: No difference in surface CD5 was seen between naive subsets, and TCR strength was inferred from TRB CDR3 properties. Diversity proved comparably high across both naive subsets and much lower in memory CD8+ cells. Naive cells, whether CXCR3-negative or CXCR3-positive, had similar TRBV-TRBJ usage, while memory cells differed. TRB CDR3s of CXCR3-positive naive cells were more hydrophobic than those of CXCR3-negative naive cells.

The sequencing sample was made of naive CXCR3+ CD8+ T cells from blood. Subset indicated: CD45RO-CCR7+CD27+CD95- naive CD8+ T cells expressing CXCR3 (TNR3+). This chain connects TRBV29-1 to TRBJ2-7. This TCR derives from a human donor in good health. Some clones in this sample may be carry-over from other donors' samples. CDR3 sequence reads: CSVTTGSYEQYF.